These T cell receptor beta chains were read from a single sample in a study of T cell changes during pregnancy in multiple sclerosis. Sequencing was performed with immunoSEQ multiplex PCR; in TCRdb, only in-frame clones are kept and a portion is missing. The sample comprises about 68,000 clones, over 85% of which are singletons, and about 4% rests with the top ten. Here the sequenced sample was peripheral blood, taken after pregnancy. These receptors originate from a female donor in good health, enrolled as a control in a pregnancy study. Each CDR3 is given with its conserved first and last residue. Each record gives: V gene, clone size, J gene, D gene, CDR3 DNA, CDR3 protein. The D gene is left open where the match is weak. The size field is filled for only some rows; it gives once, few, many or a size class.

V: TRBV6-1
size: -
J: TRBJ2-7
D: TRBD2
DNA: TGTGCCAGCGGGGATAGCGGGAGGATGATCTACGAGCAGTACTTC
CDR3: CASGDSGRMIYEQYF

V: TRBV7-6
size: few
J: TRBJ2-5
D: TRBD2
DNA: TGTGCCAGCAGCTTAGGGACTAGCGGGGGACCCGAGACCCAGTACTTC
CDR3: CASSLGTSGGPETQYF

V: TRBV30
size: -
J: TRBJ1-5
D: -
DNA: TGTGCCTGGAGTGTACCAGGGAATAGCAATCAGCCCCAGCATTTT
CDR3: CAWSVPGNSNQPQHF

V: TRBV18
size: -
J: TRBJ1-4
D: -
DNA: TGTGCCAGCTCACGAGGGCAGGAAGAAAAACTGTTTTTT
CDR3: CASSRGQEEKLFF

V: TRBV2
size: -
J: TRBJ2-3
D: TRBD2
DNA: TGTGCCAGCAGTGAAGAAGGGACTAGGGATTACACAGATACGCAGTATTTT
CDR3: CASSEEGTRDYTDTQYF

V: TRBV28
size: -
J: TRBJ1-2
D: -
DNA: TGTGCCAGCTTCACAGGGAACCCCGTCTATGGCTACACCTTC
CDR3: CASFTGNPVYGYTF

V: TRBV28
size: once
J: TRBJ1-2
D: -
DNA: TGTGCCAGCAGTTTATGGGGCTGGGGGGACAACTATGGCTACACCTTC
CDR3: CASSLWGWGDNYGYTF

V: TRBV20-1
size: once
J: TRBJ2-3
D: -
DNA: TGCAGTGCTCCCCTGGGCTCAACGCAGTATTTT
CDR3: CSAPLGSTQYF

V: TRBV28
size: -
J: TRBJ2-7
D: TRBD2
DNA: TGTGCCAGCAGTTTAACCCTACTAGCGGGGGGGATATACGAGCAGTACTTC
CDR3: CASSLTLLAGGIYEQYF

V: TRBV13
size: -
J: TRBJ2-7
D: -
DNA: TGTGCCAGCAGCTTAGGGGGGCACAGCTCCTACGAGCAGTACTTC
CDR3: CASSLGGHSSYEQYF

V: TRBV9
size: once
J: TRBJ2-3
D: -
DNA: TGTGCCAGCAGCGTAGTCGTGCAGGGCACAGATACGCAGTATTTT
CDR3: CASSVVVQGTDTQYF

V: TRBV29-1
size: -
J: TRBJ1-1
D: -
DNA: TGCAGCGTCCCCACCGAGGGAATTGGCGGTGAAGCTTTCTTT
CDR3: CSVPTEGIGGEAFF

V: TRBV4-1
size: -
J: TRBJ2-1
D: TRBD2
DNA: TGCGCCAGCAGCCAAGGTAGCGGGAAGGGTGCTTACAATGAGCAGTTCTTC
CDR3: CASSQGSGKGAYNEQFF

V: TRBV2
size: -
J: TRBJ1-5
D: -
DNA: TGTGCCAGCAGGACAGGCAATCAGCCCCAGCATTTT
CDR3: CASRTGNQPQHF

V: TRBV28
size: -
J: TRBJ2-7
D: TRBD2
DNA: TGTGCCAGCAGTCCCCCGGGACTAGCGGCCCAGGGCGAGCAGTACTTC
CDR3: CASSPPGLAAQGEQYF

V: TRBV18
size: once
J: TRBJ1-2
D: -
DNA: TGTGCCAGCTCACCACCGATGGAGGGCTACACCTTC
CDR3: CASSPPMEGYTF

V: TRBV7-8
size: -
J: TRBJ2-2
D: -
DNA: TGTGCCAGCAGCTACGTGAGCGTGACTATCGGGACCGGGGAGCTGTTTTTT
CDR3: CASSYVSVTIGTGELFF

V: TRBV9
size: -
J: TRBJ2-2
D: -
DNA: TGTGCCAGCAGCCCGGACTTTAACACCGGGGAGCTGTTTTTT
CDR3: CASSPDFNTGELFF

V: TRBV6-1
size: -
J: TRBJ2-1
D: TRBD2
DNA: TGTGCCAGCAGTGTGAGCGGGGGCCACAATGAGCAGTTCTTC
CDR3: CASSVSGGHNEQFF

V: TRBV19
size: -
J: TRBJ2-3
D: -
DNA: TGTGCCAGTAGTAAAGGGAGCCGCACAGATACGCAGTATTTT
CDR3: CASSKGSRTDTQYF

V: TRBV6-5
size: -
J: TRBJ2-7
D: TRBD1
DNA: TGTGCCAGCAGTTACTCCGGGCAGGGGGCCTACGAGCAGTACTTC
CDR3: CASSYSGQGAYEQYF

V: TRBV19
size: -
J: TRBJ1-6
D: TRBD1
DNA: TGTGCCAGTAGTATAGGTGGACAGGGTGGTTCACCCCTCCACTTT
CDR3: CASSIGGQGGSPLHF

V: TRBV11-2
size: few
J: TRBJ2-3
D: -
DNA: TGTGCCAGCATTGGGGGCCCCACAGATACGCAGTATTTT
CDR3: CASIGGPTDTQYF

V: TRBV7-6
size: -
J: TRBJ2-7
D: -
DNA: TGTGCCAGCAGCTTAGAGGTGGGGAGCTTCTACGAGCAGTACTTC
CDR3: CASSLEVGSFYEQYF

V: TRBV6-5
size: -
J: TRBJ1-2
D: TRBD1
DNA: TGTGCCAGCAGTTACGGGACAGCTAACTATGGCTACACCTTC
CDR3: CASSYGTANYGYTF

V: TRBV29-1
size: -
J: TRBJ2-3
D: -
DNA: TGCAGCGTTGAGGGCTCTCGACATAGCACAGATACGCAGTATTTT
CDR3: CSVEGSRHSTDTQYF

V: TRBV11-3
size: -
J: TRBJ2-7
D: TRBD1
DNA: TGTGCCAGCAGCTCGAGGACAGGGGGCGAGCAGTACTTC
CDR3: CASSSRTGGEQYF

V: TRBV5-1
size: -
J: TRBJ2-3
D: TRBD1
DNA: TGCGCCAGCAGCTTGTATGCGACAGGGGGTACGAGTACGCAGTATTTT
CDR3: CASSLYATGGTSTQYF

V: TRBV5-1
size: -
J: TRBJ2-5
D: -
DNA: TGCGCCAGCAGCTTGGGTGTGGGGGCGAAGACCCAGTACTTC
CDR3: CASSLGVGAKTQYF

V: TRBV11-2
size: -
J: TRBJ1-1
D: -
DNA: TGTGCCAGCAGCTTCTACGGTGAAGCTTTCTTT
CDR3: CASSFYGEAFF

V: TRBV5-5
size: once
J: TRBJ1-2
D: TRBD1
DNA: TGTGCCAGCAGCTTAACAACAGGGGGCGATGGCTACACCTTC
CDR3: CASSLTTGGDGYTF

V: TRBV5-4
size: -
J: TRBJ2-1
D: TRBD2
DNA: TGTGCCAGCAGCTTAGGTGAGCGGGAGTTTTACAATGAGCAGTTCTTC
CDR3: CASSLGEREFYNEQFF

V: TRBV9
size: once
J: TRBJ2-5
D: TRBD1
DNA: TGTGCCAGCAGCTCCACAGGGGGCGCGGGCTGGGAGACCCAGTACTTC
CDR3: CASSSTGGAGWETQYF

V: TRBV6-5
size: -
J: TRBJ2-1
D: TRBD2
DNA: TGTGCCAGCAGTTCCGGACTAGCGGGGGACAATGAGCAGTTCTTC
CDR3: CASSSGLAGDNEQFF

V: TRBV6-1
size: -
J: TRBJ2-7
D: -
DNA: TGTGCCAGCAGTGAATTCGAGGGGGGGGCTATATACGAGCAGTACTTC
CDR3: CASSEFEGGAIYEQYF

V: TRBV19
size: -
J: TRBJ2-3
D: -
DNA: TGTGCCAGTAGCCTCCCGGGGAAGGTCAGAGATACGCAGTATTTT
CDR3: CASSLPGKVRDTQYF

V: TRBV11-2
size: -
J: TRBJ1-2
D: -
DNA: TGTGCCAGCAGCTTAGAATCCCTCTTCGCAGGGAAGGATGGCTACACCTTC
CDR3: CASSLESLFAGKDGYTF

V: TRBV19
size: -
J: TRBJ2-1
D: TRBD2
DNA: TGTGCCAGTAGTATAGAGGTAGGACTAGCGGGATATGATGAGCAGTTCTTC
CDR3: CASSIEVGLAGYDEQFF

V: TRBV6-1
size: -
J: TRBJ1-5
D: -
DNA: TGTGCCAGCAGTGAACTCCGGGTTGGCAATCAGCCCCAGCATTTT
CDR3: CASSELRVGNQPQHF

V: TRBV29-1
size: -
J: TRBJ2-1
D: -
DNA: TGCAGCGTTGTCACAGGCGATTCCTACAATGAGCAGTTCTTC
CDR3: CSVVTGDSYNEQFF

V: TRBV6-5
size: once
J: TRBJ2-3
D: -
DNA: TGTGCCAGCAGTTACTCGAGGGTGGCAGATACGCAGTATTTT
CDR3: CASSYSRVADTQYF

V: TRBV10-3
size: -
J: TRBJ2-3
D: -
DNA: TGTGCCACGATAGCCGCGGATACGCAGTATTTT
CDR3: CATIAADTQYF

V: TRBV7-3
size: few
J: TRBJ2-3
D: -
DNA: TGTGCTTCGGCTGTAGACTTTGATACGCAGTATTTT
CDR3: CASAVDFDTQYF

V: TRBV18
size: -
J: TRBJ1-2
D: -
DNA: TGTGCCAGCCCCCGGACAGCTAACTATGGCTACACCTTC
CDR3: CASPRTANYGYTF

V: TRBV27
size: -
J: TRBJ2-3
D: TRBD2
DNA: TGTGCCAGCTCGAGCGGGGCTAGCACAGATACGCAGTATTTT
CDR3: CASSSGASTDTQYF

V: TRBV28
size: -
J: TRBJ2-5
D: TRBD2
DNA: TGTGCCAGCAGTTACGGGACTAGCGGGAGTAGGGAGACCCAGTACTTC
CDR3: CASSYGTSGSRETQYF

V: TRBV27
size: once
J: TRBJ2-1
D: -
DNA: TGTGCCAGCACGAATCGGGGAGAATACAATGAGCAGTTCTTC
CDR3: CASTNRGEYNEQFF

V: TRBV29-1
size: -
J: TRBJ1-4
D: TRBD1
DNA: TGCAGCGCCTATAGGGACAGGGGTTATAATGAAAAACTGTTTTTT
CDR3: CSAYRDRGYNEKLFF

V: TRBV29-1
size: -
J: TRBJ2-7
D: TRBD1
DNA: TGCAGCGTTGGGGACAGGAGAAACGAGCAGTACTTC
CDR3: CSVGDRRNEQYF

V: TRBV28
size: few
J: TRBJ1-6
D: TRBD1
DNA: TGTGCCAGCGGCGACAGGGTTCCCCTCCACTTT
CDR3: CASGDRVPLHF

V: TRBV9
size: -
J: TRBJ1-6
D: -
DNA: TGTGCCAGCAGCGGGTGGGCGAACTATAATTCACCCCTCCACTTT
CDR3: CASSGWANYNSPLHF

V: TRBV4-3
size: -
J: TRBJ2-1
D: -
DNA: TGCGCCAGCAGCCGGGTCGCGGCCGCTAATGAGCAGTTCTTC
CDR3: CASSRVAAANEQFF